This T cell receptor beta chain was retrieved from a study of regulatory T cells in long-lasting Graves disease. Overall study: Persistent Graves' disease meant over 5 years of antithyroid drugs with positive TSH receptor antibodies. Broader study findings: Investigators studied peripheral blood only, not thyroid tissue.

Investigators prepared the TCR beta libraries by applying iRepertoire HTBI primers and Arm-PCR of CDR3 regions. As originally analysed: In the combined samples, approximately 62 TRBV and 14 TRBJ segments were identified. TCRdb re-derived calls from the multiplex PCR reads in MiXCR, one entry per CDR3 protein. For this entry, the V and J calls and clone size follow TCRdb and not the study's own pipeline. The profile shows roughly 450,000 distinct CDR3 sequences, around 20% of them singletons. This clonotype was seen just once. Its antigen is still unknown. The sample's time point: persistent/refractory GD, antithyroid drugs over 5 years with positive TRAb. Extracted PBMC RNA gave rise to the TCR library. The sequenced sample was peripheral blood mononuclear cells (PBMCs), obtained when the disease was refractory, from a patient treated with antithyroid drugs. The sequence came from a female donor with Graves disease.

Here the CDR3 reads CSVEDRAGPYNEQFF. CDR3 coding DNA: TGCAGCGTTGAAGATCGGGCAGGACCATACAATGAGCAGTTCTTC. The chain is built from TRBV29-1 and TRBJ2-1; D is ambiguous. Trimming cost V 0 bases and J 4 bases, with 13 bases left between them. This CDR3 comprises 15 residues. Per germline, CDR1 SQVTM and CDR2 ANQGSEA.